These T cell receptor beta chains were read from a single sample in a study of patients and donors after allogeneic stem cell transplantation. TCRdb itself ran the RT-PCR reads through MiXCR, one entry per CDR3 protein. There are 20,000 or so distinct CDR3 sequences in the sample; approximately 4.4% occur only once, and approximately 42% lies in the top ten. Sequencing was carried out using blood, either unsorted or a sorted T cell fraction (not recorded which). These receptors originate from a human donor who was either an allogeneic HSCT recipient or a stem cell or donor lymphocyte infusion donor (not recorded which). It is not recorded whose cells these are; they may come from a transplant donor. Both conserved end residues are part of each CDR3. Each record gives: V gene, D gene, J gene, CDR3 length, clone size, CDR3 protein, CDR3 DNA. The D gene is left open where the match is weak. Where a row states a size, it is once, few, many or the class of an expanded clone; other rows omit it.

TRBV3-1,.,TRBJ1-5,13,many,CASSQDRTQPQHF,TGTGCCAGCAGCCAAGATCGGACCCAACCCCAGCATTTT
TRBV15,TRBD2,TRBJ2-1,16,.,CATSRGSSGFNNEQFF,TGTGCCACCAGCAGAGGGAGTAGCGGGTTCAACAATGAGCAGTTCTTC
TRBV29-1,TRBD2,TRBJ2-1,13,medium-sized,CSVEKPGGGEQFF,TGCAGCGTTGAGAAACCGGGAGGGGGTGAGCAGTTCTTC
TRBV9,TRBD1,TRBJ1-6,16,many,CASSPTGGARGSPLHF,TGTGCCAGCAGCCCCACAGGGGGAGCTCGTGGTTCACCCCTCCACTTT
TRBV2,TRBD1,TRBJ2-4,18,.,CASSEAQTGQGRLNIQYF,TGTGCCAGCAGTGAAGCCCAGACGGGACAGGGGAGATTGAACATTCAGTACTTC
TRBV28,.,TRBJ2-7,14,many,CASSLVGLAYEQYF,TGTGCCAGCAGTTTAGTGGGCCTTGCCTACGAGCAGTACTTC
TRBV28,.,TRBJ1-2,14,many,CASRPAGANYGYTF,TGTGCCAGCAGACCGGCAGGAGCTAACTATGGCTACACCTTC
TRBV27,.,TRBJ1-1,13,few,CASSHRILAEAFF,TGTGCCAGCAGCCACAGGATATTGGCTGAAGCTTTCTTT
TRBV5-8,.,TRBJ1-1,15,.,CASSLEGHLNTEAFF,TGTGCCAGCAGCTTGGAGGGACATTTGAACACTGAAGCTTTCTTT
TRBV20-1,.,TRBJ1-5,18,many,CSASTPQTRGVNYQPQHF,TGCAGTGCCTCAACCCCCCAGACCAGAGGGGTCAACTATCAGCCCCAGCATTTT
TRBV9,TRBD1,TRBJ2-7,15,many,CASSVAAGGTNEQYF,TGTGCCAGCAGCGTAGCGGCAGGGGGCACCAACGAGCAGTACTTC